A selection of T cell receptor beta chains follows, all from one sample in a study of vaccination effects on CD4 cells after COVID-19. The repertoire was sequenced with immunoSEQ multiplex PCR; TCRdb's copy has only in-frame clones and lacks some. The table lists about 73,000 clones, about 73% of them singletons. Which antigens these TCRs recognize remains unknown. The sample in question was CD4+ T cells from PBMCs cultured without peptide, obtained after COVID-19 vaccination. The receptor set was obtained from a human donor who received a COVID-19 vaccine. Both conserved end residues are part of each CDR3. Fields, in order: V gene, D gene, J gene, CDR3 DNA, CDR3 protein. D genes are given only for firm matches.

>TRBV5-1|TRBD1|TRBJ1-2
TGCGCCAGCAGCTTGGGCCAGGGGGCAAACTATGGCTACACCTTC
CASSLGQGANYGYTF
>TRBV7-2|NA|TRBJ1-1
TGTGCCAGCAGCTCAATGATAGGGGACACTGAAGCTTTCTTT
CASSSMIGDTEAFF
>TRBV2|NA|TRBJ1-5
TGTGCCAGCAGTGTTCAGGGATCGGGTCAGCCCCAGCATTTT
CASSVQGSGQPQHF
>TRBV7-3|NA|TRBJ2-2
TGTGCCAGCAGCTTAGACGGGGGGCGGAACACCGGGGAGCTGTTTTTT
CASSLDGGRNTGELFF
>TRBV11-2|NA|TRBJ1-1
TGTGCCAGCATCGGACTTTTGATGAACACTGAAGCTTTCTTT
CASIGLLMNTEAFF
>TRBV6-1|TRBD1|TRBJ1-5
TGTGCCAGCAGTGAACTCCCGGGACAGGGGAGTCAGCCCCAGCATTTT
CASSELPGQGSQPQHF
>TRBV7-2|TRBD2|TRBJ2-1
TGTGCCAGCAGTGTAGCGGGGGTTAATAGAAATGAGCAGTTCTTC
CASSVAGVNRNEQFF
>TRBV7-8|NA|TRBJ2-3
TGTGCCAGCCGGGGCCTCACCACAGATACGCAGTATTTT
CASRGLTTDTQYF
>TRBV7-2|NA|TRBJ1-5
TGTGCCAGCACCTCTCGTAGCAATCAGCCCCAGCATTTT
CASTSRSNQPQHF
>TRBV10-2|TRBD1|TRBJ2-3
TGCGCCAGCAGTTGGGACCTGTGGGGACAGGGGGGCACAGATACGCAGTATTTT
CASSWDLWGQGGTDTQYF